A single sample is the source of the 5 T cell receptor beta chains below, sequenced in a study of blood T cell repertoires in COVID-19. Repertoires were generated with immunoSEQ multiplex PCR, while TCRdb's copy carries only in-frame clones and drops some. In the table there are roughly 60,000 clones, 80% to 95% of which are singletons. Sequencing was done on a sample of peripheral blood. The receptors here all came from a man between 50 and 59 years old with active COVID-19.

Here the CDR3 reads CATSADYNEQFF. The CDR3 coding sequence is TGTGCCACCTCGGCGGATTACAATGAGCAGTTCTTC. The chain uses TRBV15 and TRBJ2-1; the D is unclear. With 8 bases removed from V and 4 bases from J, the gap between germline ends came to 9 bases. CDR1 is LNHNV and CDR2 is YYDKDF in the germline V gene (reference sequence). The length of the CDR3 is 12 residues.

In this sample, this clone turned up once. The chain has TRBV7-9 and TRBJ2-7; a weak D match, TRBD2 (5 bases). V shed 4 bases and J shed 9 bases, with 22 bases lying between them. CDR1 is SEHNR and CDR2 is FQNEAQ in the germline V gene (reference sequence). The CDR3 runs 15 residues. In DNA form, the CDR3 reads TGTGCCAGCAGCTCCGACTATCCTAAGTATTCGGGGCAGTACTTC. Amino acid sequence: CASSSDYPKYSGQYF.

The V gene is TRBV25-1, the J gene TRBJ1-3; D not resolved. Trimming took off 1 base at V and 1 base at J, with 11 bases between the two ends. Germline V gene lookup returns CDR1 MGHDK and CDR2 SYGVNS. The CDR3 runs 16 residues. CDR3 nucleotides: TGTGCCAGCAGTGAATCCCGATCGGTGTCTGGAAACACCATATATTTT. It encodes CASSESRSVSGNTIYF.

CDR3 region: CATSRRSSGITDTQYF. The CDR3 DNA reads as TGTGCCACCAGTCGAAGGTCGAGCGGGATCACAGATACGCAGTATTTT. The chain couples TRBV15 to TRBJ2-3; 7 bases align to TRBD2. CDR3 length: 16 amino acids. Looked up from germline, CDR1 is LNHNV and CDR2 is YYDKDF (reference sequence). J gave up 2 bases and V 6 bases, and 11 bases lay outside the gene matches.

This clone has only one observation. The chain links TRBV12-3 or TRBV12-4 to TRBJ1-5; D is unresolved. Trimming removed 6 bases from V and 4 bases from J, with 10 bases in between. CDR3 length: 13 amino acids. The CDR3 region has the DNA TGTGCCAGCAGCTTTGCGGCAAATCAGCCCCAGCATTTT. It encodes CASSFAANQPQHF.